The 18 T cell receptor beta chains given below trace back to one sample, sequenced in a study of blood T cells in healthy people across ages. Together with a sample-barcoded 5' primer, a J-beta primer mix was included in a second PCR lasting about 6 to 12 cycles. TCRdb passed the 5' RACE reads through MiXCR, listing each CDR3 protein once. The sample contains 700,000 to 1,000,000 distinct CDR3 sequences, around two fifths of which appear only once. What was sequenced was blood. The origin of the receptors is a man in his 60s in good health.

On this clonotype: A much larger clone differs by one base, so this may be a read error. The CDR3 DNA sequence: TGCACCAGCAGCTTGGGGGCCGACGGTTTTTCACCCCTCCACTTT. It is translated as CTSSLGADGFSPLHF. V and J are TRBV5-1 and TRBJ1-6; D perhaps matches TRBD1 (6 bases). The germline CDR1 and CDR2 sequences are SGHRS and YFSETQ. The CDR3 has 15 amino acids.

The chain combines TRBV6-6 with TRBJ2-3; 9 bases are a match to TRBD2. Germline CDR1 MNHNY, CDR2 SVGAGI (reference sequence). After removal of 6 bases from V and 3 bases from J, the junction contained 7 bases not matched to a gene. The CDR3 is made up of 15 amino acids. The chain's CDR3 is CASSPVAGETDTQYF. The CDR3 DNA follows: TGTGCCAGCAGCCCCGTAGCGGGGGAAACAGATACGCAGTATTTT.

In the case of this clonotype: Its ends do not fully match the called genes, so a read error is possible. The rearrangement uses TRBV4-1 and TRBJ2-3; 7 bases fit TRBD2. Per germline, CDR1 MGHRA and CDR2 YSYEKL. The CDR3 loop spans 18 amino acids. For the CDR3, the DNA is TGCGCCAGCGGCCAAGATCGCGTCCTAGCGGAGGACACAGATACGCAGTATTTT. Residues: CASGQDRVLAEDTDTQYF.

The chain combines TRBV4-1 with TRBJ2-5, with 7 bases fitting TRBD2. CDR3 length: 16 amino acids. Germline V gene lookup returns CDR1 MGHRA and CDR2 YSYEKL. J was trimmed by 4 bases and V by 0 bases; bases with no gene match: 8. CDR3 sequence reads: CASSQDAGGTSETQYF. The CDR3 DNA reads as TGCGCCAGCAGCCAAGATGCCGGGGGGACCTCAGAGACCCAGTACTTC.

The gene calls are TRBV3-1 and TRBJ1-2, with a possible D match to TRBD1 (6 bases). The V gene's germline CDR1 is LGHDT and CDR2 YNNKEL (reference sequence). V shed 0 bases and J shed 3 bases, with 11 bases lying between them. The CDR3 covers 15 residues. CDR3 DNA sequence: TGTGCCAGCAGCCAAGATTTGGGGGCGTACTATGGCTACACCTTC. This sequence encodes CASSQDLGAYYGYTF.

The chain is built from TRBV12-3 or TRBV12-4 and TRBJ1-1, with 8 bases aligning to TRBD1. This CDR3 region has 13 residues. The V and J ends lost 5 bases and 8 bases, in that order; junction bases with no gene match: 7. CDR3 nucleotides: TGTGCCAGCAGTCCGCACCGGGACAGGGAAGCTTTCTTT. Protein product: CASSPHRDREAFF.

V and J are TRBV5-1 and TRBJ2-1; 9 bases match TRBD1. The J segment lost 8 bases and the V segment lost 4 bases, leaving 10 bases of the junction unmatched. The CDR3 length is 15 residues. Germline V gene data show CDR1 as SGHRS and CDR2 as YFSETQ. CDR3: CASSQEGQGYDEQFF. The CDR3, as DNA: TGCGCCAGCAGCCAAGAGGGACAGGGTTATGATGAGCAGTTCTTC.

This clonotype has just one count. The CDR3: CASSSTQGADEQYF. CDR3 DNA: TGTGCCAGCAGTTCAACTCAGGGAGCGGACGAGCAGTACTTC. V is TRBV2 and J is TRBJ2-7; D may be TRBD1 or TRBD2 (5 bases each). CDR3 length: 14 residues. Looked up from germline, CDR1 is SNHLY and CDR2 is FYNNEI. The ends were cut back, 5 bases at V and 5 bases at J, with 16 bases in the middle.

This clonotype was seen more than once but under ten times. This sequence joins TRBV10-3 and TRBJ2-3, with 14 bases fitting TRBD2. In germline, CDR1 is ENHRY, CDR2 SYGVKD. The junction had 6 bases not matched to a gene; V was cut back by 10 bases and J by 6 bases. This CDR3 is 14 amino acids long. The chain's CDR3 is CATGTSGGADTQYF. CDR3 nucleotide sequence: TGTGCCACCGGGACTAGCGGGGGAGCCGATACGCAGTATTTT.

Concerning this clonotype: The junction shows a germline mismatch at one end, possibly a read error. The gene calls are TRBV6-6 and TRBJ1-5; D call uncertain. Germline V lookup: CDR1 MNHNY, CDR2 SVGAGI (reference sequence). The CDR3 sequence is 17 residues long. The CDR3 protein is CVSSYSDPRGGNQPQHF. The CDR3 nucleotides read TGTGTCAGCAGTTACTCGGACCCGCGTGGAGGGAATCAGCCCCAGCATTTT.

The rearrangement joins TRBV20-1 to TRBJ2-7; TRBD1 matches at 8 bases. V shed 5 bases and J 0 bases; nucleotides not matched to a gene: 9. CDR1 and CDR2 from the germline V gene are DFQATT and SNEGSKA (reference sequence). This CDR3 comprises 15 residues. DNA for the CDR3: TGCAGTGCTTTTTTGACAGGGGCCACCTCCTACGAGCAGTACTTC. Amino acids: CSAFLTGATSYEQYF.

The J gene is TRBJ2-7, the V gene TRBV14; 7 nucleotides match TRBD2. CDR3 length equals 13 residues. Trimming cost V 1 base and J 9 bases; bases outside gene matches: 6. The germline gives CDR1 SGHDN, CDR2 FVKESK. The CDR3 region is CASSQVNTGGQYF. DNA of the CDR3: TGTGCCAGCAGCCAAGTCAATACGGGGGGGCAGTACTTC.

CDR3 protein: CASSQLGTGEQYNEQFF. In nucleotides, the CDR3 is TGCGCCAGCAGCCAATTAGGGACAGGGGAACAGTACAATGAGCAGTTCTTC. This sequence joins TRBV4-1 and TRBJ2-1; TRBD1 agrees at 10 bases. Germline V CDR1 and CDR2: MGHRA, YSYEKL. The CDR3 has 17 residues. Trimming removed 2 bases from V and 4 bases from J; junction bases left unmatched: 8.

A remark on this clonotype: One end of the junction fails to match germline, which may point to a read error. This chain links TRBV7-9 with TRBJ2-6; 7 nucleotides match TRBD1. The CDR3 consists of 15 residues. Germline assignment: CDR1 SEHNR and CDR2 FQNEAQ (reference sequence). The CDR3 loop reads CTSSTDRAGANVLTF. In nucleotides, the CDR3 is TGTACCAGCAGCACCGACAGGGCTGGGGCCAACGTCCTGACTTTC.

CDR3 region: CATSPLGGADTQYF. The CDR3, as DNA: TGTGCCACCAGCCCCTTAGGGGGTGCAGATACGCAGTATTTT. The chain has TRBV15 and TRBJ2-3, with D maybe TRBD1 (6 bases). The V gene lost 5 bases and the J gene lost 4 bases, with 13 bases spanning the gap. CDR1 LNHNV and CDR2 YYDKDF come from the germline V gene (reference sequence). The CDR3 totals 14 residues.

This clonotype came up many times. This CDR3 is CASREGASGSTDTQYF. For the CDR3, the DNA is TGCGCCAGCAGGGAGGGCGCTAGCGGGAGCACAGATACGCAGTATTTT. This chain joins TRBV5-1 and TRBJ2-3, with 8 bases identical to TRBD2. The junction had 8 bases not matched to a gene; V was cut back by 5 bases and J by 0 bases. The CDR3 contains 16 residues. Looked up from germline, CDR1 is SGHRS and CDR2 is YFSETQ.

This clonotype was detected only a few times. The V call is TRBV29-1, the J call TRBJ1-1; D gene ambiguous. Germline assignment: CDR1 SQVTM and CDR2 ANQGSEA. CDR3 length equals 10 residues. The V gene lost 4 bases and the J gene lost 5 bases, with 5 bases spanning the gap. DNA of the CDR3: TGCAGCGTTGTGACTACTGAAGCTTTCTTT. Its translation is CSVVTTEAFF.

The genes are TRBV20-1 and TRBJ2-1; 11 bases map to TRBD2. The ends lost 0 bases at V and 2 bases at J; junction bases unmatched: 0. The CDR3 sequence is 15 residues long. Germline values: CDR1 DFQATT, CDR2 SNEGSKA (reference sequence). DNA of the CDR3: TGCAGTGCTAGAGAACTAGCGGGGGCCTACAATGAGCAGTTCTTC. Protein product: CSARELAGAYNEQFF.